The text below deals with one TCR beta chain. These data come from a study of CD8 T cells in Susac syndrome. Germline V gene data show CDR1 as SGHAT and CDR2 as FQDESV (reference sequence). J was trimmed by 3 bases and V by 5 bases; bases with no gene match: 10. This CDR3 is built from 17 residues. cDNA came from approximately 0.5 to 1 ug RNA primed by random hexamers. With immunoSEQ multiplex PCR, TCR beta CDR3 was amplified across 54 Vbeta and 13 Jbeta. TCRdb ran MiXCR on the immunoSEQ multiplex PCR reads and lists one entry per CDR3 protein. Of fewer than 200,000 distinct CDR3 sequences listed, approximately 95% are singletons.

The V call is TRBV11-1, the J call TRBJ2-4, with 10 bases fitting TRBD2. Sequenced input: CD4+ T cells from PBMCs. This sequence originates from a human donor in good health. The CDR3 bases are TGTGCCAGCAGCCCGCGACTAGCGGGTGGAGGCAAAAACATTCAGTACTTC. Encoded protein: CASSPRLAGGGKNIQYF.